This TCR beta chain originates from a study of blood T cell repertoires in COVID-19. Authors' methods: It was from reference gene primer amplification that nucleated cell counts were estimated. Using immunoSEQ multiplex PCR, the repertoire was profiled, and TCRdb retains in-frame clones only, with some absent. V and J calls and clone size are copied from that table; D and trimming were computed from the DNA. This table holds 75,000 to 95,000 clones, about 80% found once. V shed 3 bases and J shed 6 bases, with 16 bases lying between them. Germline V CDR1 and CDR2: KGHDR, SFDVKD. This CDR3 spans 15 amino acids.

Material for sequencing was peripheral blood. The rearrangement uses TRBV24-1 and TRBJ1-2, with a tentative D call TRBD1 (6 bases). This receptor was identified in a man aged 55-75 years with acute or convalescent COVID-19. CDR3: CATSDRDNGMDGYTF. The CDR3 DNA is TGTGCCACCAGTGATCGGGACAATGGGATGGATGGCTACACCTTC.